These T cell receptor beta chains were read from a single sample in a study of technical replicates of blood from a few donors. The table came from immunoSEQ multiplex PCR; TCRdb's copy has only in-frame clones and leaves some out. The table lists fewer than 15,000 clones, about 76% of them singletons. The sequenced material came from PBMCs. The origin of the receptors is a human donor in good health. Both conserved end residues are trimmed from each CDR3.

v_gene: TRBV4-1; j_gene: TRBJ1-3; CDR3aa: ASSQDQASGNTIY
v_gene: TRBV5-1; j_gene: TRBJ2-1; CDR3aa: ASSLNPSVSYNEQF
v_gene: TRBV11-2; j_gene: TRBJ2-3; CDR3aa: ASSLGRASVRTDTQY
v_gene: TRBV13; j_gene: TRBJ1-5; CDR3aa: ASSQDREGPQH
v_gene: TRBV6-5; j_gene: TRBJ2-4; CDR3aa: ASSPSTGWNIQY
v_gene: TRBV5-5; j_gene: TRBJ2-6; CDR3aa: ASSQQGVAGANVLT
v_gene: TRBV11-2; j_gene: TRBJ2-7; CDR3aa: ASSLTRTGGMGWQY
v_gene: TRBV18; j_gene: TRBJ2-2; CDR3aa: ASSPIVRDGGPAGELF
v_gene: TRBV6-6; j_gene: TRBJ2-7; CDR3aa: ASRRTGNAYEQY
v_gene: TRBV2; j_gene: TRBJ1-3; CDR3aa: ASTRMGVTGSGNTIY
v_gene: TRBV19; j_gene: TRBJ2-5; CDR3aa: ASSITLDKETQY
v_gene: TRBV27; j_gene: TRBJ2-7; CDR3aa: ASRTGLGGYEQY
v_gene: TRBV6-4; j_gene: TRBJ2-3; CDR3aa: ASRRGPTSTDTQY
v_gene: TRBV4-1; j_gene: TRBJ2-1; CDR3aa: ASSQDSTIVPYNEQF
v_gene: TRBV2; j_gene: TRBJ2-1; CDR3aa: ASRQLAGASNEQF
v_gene: TRBV6-5; j_gene: TRBJ2-7; CDR3aa: ASSYSAAHSYEQY
v_gene: TRBV5-1; j_gene: TRBJ2-1; CDR3aa: ASSPAGGYNEQF
v_gene: TRBV11-2; j_gene: TRBJ2-1; CDR3aa: ASSPSSGGGNEQF
v_gene: TRBV6-1; j_gene: TRBJ2-1; CDR3aa: ASGWTTPGDEQF
v_gene: TRBV19; j_gene: TRBJ2-1; CDR3aa: ASSIMEGYNEQF